Each of the 27 T cell receptor beta chains below was sequenced from the same sample in a study of cytomegalovirus exposure and HLA in healthy donors. The PCR was carried out with 60 Vbeta primers and 13 Jbeta primers. Generated by immunoSEQ multiplex PCR, the TCRdb table keeps only in-frame clones and is missing some. The sample lists about 200,000 clones, roughly 80% occurring once. The sequencing input was PBMCs. These receptors all come from a man aged 45-65 years in good health and CMV-seronegative.

The chain recombines TRBV19 with TRBJ1-5; 8 nucleotides agree with TRBD1. The germline V gene has CDR1 LNHDA and CDR2 SQIVND (reference sequence). V gave up 5 bases and J gave up 4 bases; unmatched junction bases: 7. CDR3 length: 15 residues. CDR3 bases: TGTGCCAGTAGTCCCCGGACAGGGTTAAATCAGCCCCAGCATTTT. Amino acids: CASSPRTGLNQPQHF.

This chain connects TRBV9 to TRBJ2-3, with D possibly TRBD2 on 5 matching bases. The CDR3 runs to 15 residues. The V and J ends lost 3 bases and 5 bases respectively, with 16 bases between them. Per the germline V gene, CDR1 is SGDLS and CDR2 is YYNGEE. The CDR3 DNA sequence: TGTGCCAGCAGCGCTACTAGAGGGTCTAGAGATACGCAGTATTTT. Protein sequence: CASSATRGSRDTQYF.

Concerning this clone: In the same sample, other DNA sequences code for this CDR3. The rearrangement links TRBV18 to TRBJ2-7; 11 bases agree with TRBD1. Trimming at V came to 2 bases and at J to 1 base, leaving 1 base not matched to a gene. The CDR3 is made up of 15 amino acids. Germline V gene data show CDR1 as KGHSH and CDR2 as LQKENI. This CDR3 is CASSPGTGGSYEQYF. The CDR3 DNA follows: TGTGCCAGCTCACCAGGGACAGGGGGGTCCTACGAGCAGTACTTC. Supplemented by reference TRBV18 and TRBJ2-7, the full variable domain reads NAGVMQNPRHLVRRRGQEARLRCSPMKGHSHVYWYRQLPEEGLKFMVYLQKENIIDESGMPKERFSAEFPKEGPSILRIQQVVRGDSAAYFCASSPGTGGSYEQYFGPGTRLTVT.

The chain combines TRBV5-1 with TRBJ2-7; 8 bases are shared with TRBD1. J lost 5 bases, V lost 4 bases, and 11 bases had no gene match. The CDR3 length is 15 residues. Germline lookup yields CDR1 SGHRS and CDR2 YFSETQ. This CDR3 is CASSPEGQGRDEQYF. DNA for the CDR3: TGCGCCAGCAGCCCCGAAGGACAGGGTAGGGACGAGCAGTACTTC.

V gene TRBV5-1 combines with J gene TRBJ2-1, with 7 bases identical to TRBD2. Germline CDR1 is SGHRS and CDR2 is YFSETQ. With V trimmed by 4 bases and J by 7 bases, 11 bases remained unmatched. The length of the CDR3 is 15 residues. DNA for the CDR3: TGCGCCAGCAGCCCTGGCGGGAGATGGGGTAATGAGCAGTTCTTC. It is translated as CASSPGGRWGNEQFF.

In its sample, this clone was seen a few times. This chain uses TRBV27 with TRBJ2-7, with 9 bases lining up with TRBD2. J was trimmed by 1 base and V by 1 base; bases with no gene match: 2. The germline CDR1 and CDR2 sequences are MNHEY and SMNVEV (reference sequence). This CDR3 is built from 15 residues. This CDR3 is CASSLYAGGSYEQYF. CDR3 DNA: TGTGCCAGCAGTTTATATGCGGGAGGGTCCTACGAGCAGTACTTC.

In DNA form, the CDR3 reads TGTGCCATTGGCAGGGTGCAAGATACGCAGTATTTT. As protein: CAIGRVQDTQYF. The chain recombines TRBV10-3 with TRBJ2-3; maybe TRBD1 (5 bases). The CDR3 runs 12 residues. Germline V gene data show CDR1 as ENHRY and CDR2 as SYGVKD. The V end was cut by 9 bases, the J end by 5 bases, with 12 bases between.

The chain employs TRBV6-4 and TRBJ2-3, with a tentative D call TRBD2 (6 bases). V shed 8 bases and J shed 0 bases, with 15 bases lying between them. The CDR3 runs 15 residues. Germline V gene lookup returns CDR1 MRHNA and CDR2 SNTAGT. CDR3 protein: CASATKSGSTDTQYF. Here the CDR3 DNA reads TGTGCCAGCGCGACAAAAAGCGGGAGCACAGATACGCAGTATTTT.

V gene TRBV6-5 combines with J gene TRBJ1-2; 7 positions agree with TRBD1. Germline V gene data show CDR1 as MNHEY and CDR2 as SVGAGI. The V gene end was trimmed by 6 bases and the J gene end by 6 bases; junction bases not matched to a gene: 7. The CDR3 is made up of 13 amino acids. DNA for the CDR3: TGTGCCAGCAGGTCGCAGGGGGTTAATGGCTACACCTTC. Translated, it gives CASRSQGVNGYTF.

This clone was observed once. V and J are TRBV28 and TRBJ1-5; D is undetermined. Germline loops: CDR1 MDHEN, CDR2 SYDVKM. This CDR3 contains 13 residues. Between the trimmed V and J ends, which lost 3 bases and 5 bases, there was a span of 8 bases. The CDR3 DNA follows: TGTGCCAGCAGTTTGGCAGTCGATCAGCCCCAGCATTTT. Its protein is CASSLAVDQPQHF.

J is TRBJ2-7 and V is TRBV5-1; TRBD1 matches at 8 bases. CDR1 and CDR2 (germline): SGHRS, YFSETQ. Trimming cost V 3 bases and J 0 bases; bases outside gene matches: 14. This CDR3 is 18 amino acids long. In DNA, the CDR3 is TGCGCCAGCAGCTCCCCGGGGACAGGCAAAAATTACTCCTACGAGCAGTACTTC. Translated, it gives CASSSPGTGKNYSYEQYF.

The chain recombines TRBV5-5 with TRBJ2-7, with a weak D call TRBD2 (5 bases). Germline V lookup: CDR1 SGHKS, CDR2 YYEKEE (reference sequence). V dropped 4 bases and J dropped 7 bases, with 9 bases sitting between them. This CDR3 contains 11 residues. CDR3 sequence reads: CASSLEREQYF. The CDR3 coding sequence is TGTGCCAGCAGCCTTGAGCGGGAGCAGTACTTC.

About this clone: The junction does not match germline at one end; this may be a read error. CDR3 nucleotides: TGTGCTAGCAGCGCCGGGACAGGGACCTACGAGCAGTACTTC. This translates into CASSAGTGTYEQYF. The rearrangement uses TRBV7-7 and TRBJ2-7; 9 nucleotides match TRBD1. Looked up from germline, CDR1 is SSHAT and CDR2 is FNYEAQ (reference sequence). The CDR3 is 14 residues long.

This clone has just a few counts. As DNA, the CDR3 is TGTGCCAGCAGCGTAGTACAGGGGAGCGGCTACACCTTC. Protein sequence: CASSVVQGSGYTF. The V and J genes are TRBV9 and TRBJ1-2; 7 bases agree with TRBD1. J lost 8 bases, V lost 0 bases, and 4 bases had no gene match. The CDR3 is 13 residues long. Germline CDR1 is SGDLS and CDR2 is YYNGEE.

This rearrangement joins TRBV29-1 to TRBJ1-2; 7 bases line up with TRBD1. This CDR3 has 13 residues. The germline CDR1 and CDR2 sequences are SQVTM and ANQGSEA. V dropped 6 bases and J dropped 3; count of bases not matched to a gene: 7. CDR3 protein: CSVEGQSHYGYTF. CDR3 DNA sequence: TGCAGCGTAGAGGGACAGTCCCACTATGGCTACACCTTC.

The chain combines TRBV11-2 with TRBJ1-4; D is perhaps TRBD1 (5 bases). Germline V gene lookup returns CDR1 SGHAT and CDR2 FQNNGV. V dropped 1 base and J dropped 5 bases, with 11 bases sitting between them. The length of the CDR3 is 15 residues. The CDR3 loop reads CASSLVRGSNEKLFF. The CDR3 region has the DNA TGTGCCAGCAGCTTAGTTCGGGGGTCCAATGAAAAACTGTTTTTT.

CDR3 nucleotides: TGTGCCAGCAGCCCCCCCCCGGTTGGAGCCAAAAACATTCAGTACTTC. Protein product: CASSPPPVGAKNIQYF. The chain is built from TRBV7-9 and TRBJ2-4; D is unclear. Germline V CDR1 and CDR2: SEHNR, FQNEAQ (reference sequence). V lost 5 bases and J lost 0, with 14 bases in between. The CDR3 runs 16 residues.

This clone showed up just once. The V and J genes are TRBV28 and TRBJ2-1; D is unclear. The CDR3 spans 15 residues. The V end was cut by 4 bases, the J end by 8 bases, with 18 bases between. Germline assignment: CDR1 MDHEN and CDR2 SYDVKM. The CDR3 is CASSSRELGRDEQFF. The CDR3 nucleotides read TGTGCCAGCAGTTCTCGAGAATTAGGCCGGGATGAGCAGTTCTTC. Complete variable domain (other parts from reference TRBV28 and TRBJ2-1): DVKVTQSSRYLVKRTGEKVFLECVQDMDHENMFWYRQDPGLGLRLIYFSYDVKMKEKGDIPEGYSVSREKKERFSLILESASTNQTSMYLCASSSRELGRDEQFFGPGTRLTVL.

This clone has a handful of counts. The rearrangement joins TRBV11-2 to TRBJ1-4; D gene ambiguous. The CDR3 contains 16 residues. Trimming cost V 4 bases and J 4 bases, with 16 bases left between them. CDR1 is SGHAT, CDR2 FQNNGV, per germline. The CDR3 is CASSSRGQRLNEKLFF. The CDR3, as DNA: TGTGCCAGCAGCTCCCGAGGCCAGAGACTTAATGAAAAACTGTTTTTT.

The genes are TRBV9 and TRBJ2-3; no clear D gene. Germline values: CDR1 SGDLS, CDR2 YYNGEE. Trimming cost V 0 bases and J 4 bases, with 6 bases left between them. The CDR3 has 13 residues. The CDR3 here is CASSVVAPDTQYF. The DNA for the CDR3 is TGTGCCAGCAGCGTAGTGGCACCAGATACGCAGTATTTT.

This chain links TRBV9 with TRBJ2-1; 11 bases are a match to TRBD2. Germline loops: CDR1 SGDLS, CDR2 YYNGEE. V trimming: 0 bases; J trimming: 4 bases; junction bases outside the gene matches: 3. The CDR3 is 16 residues long. CDR3 region: CASSVAGTSGYNEQFF. CDR3 bases: TGTGCCAGCAGCGTAGCCGGGACTAGCGGATACAATGAGCAGTTCTTC.

This CDR3 reads CASSEPPRGRNEQFF. In DNA, the CDR3 is TGTGCCAGCAGTGAACCGCCCCGAGGGAGGAATGAGCAGTTCTTC. The chain combines TRBV2 with TRBJ2-1; possible D gene TRBD2, 6 bases. V lost 2 bases and J 7 bases, leaving 15 bases between the germline ends. Germline V gives CDR1 SNHLY, CDR2 FYNNEI. The CDR3 is made up of 15 amino acids.

The chain links TRBV11-2 to TRBJ2-2; 10 nucleotides align to TRBD1. CDR3 length: 16 residues. The germline CDR1 and CDR2 sequences are SGHAT and FQNNGV. V lost 5 bases, J lost 7 bases, and 10 bases stayed unmatched. The CDR3 sequence is CASSRAGTGVNGELFF. CDR3 sequence (DNA): TGTGCCAGCAGCCGAGCCGGGACAGGGGTTAACGGGGAGCTGTTTTTT. Drawing the rest from reference TRBV11-2 and TRBJ2-2, the complete variable domain is EAGVAQSPRYKIIEKRQSVAFWCNPISGHATLYWYQQILGQGPKLLIQFQNNGVVDDSQLPKDRFSAERLKGVDSTLKIQPAKLEDSAVYLCASSRAGTGVNGELFFGEGSRLTVL.

This clone was observed a handful of times. This rearrangement joins TRBV28 to TRBJ1-6; TRBD1 might be the D (6 bases). V was cut by 3 bases and J by 9 bases, with 6 bases left in between. CDR3 length: 12 residues. Germline CDR1 reads MDHEN; CDR2 reads SYDVKM. For the CDR3, the DNA is TGTGCCAGCAGTTTGACAGGTTCACCCCTCCACTTT. Its translation: CASSLTGSPLHF.

This chain connects TRBV18 to TRBJ2-3; maybe TRBD1 (6 bases). Trimming took 3 bases from V and 2 from J, leaving 24 bases between them. This CDR3 has 19 residues. Germline V gene data show CDR1 as KGHSH and CDR2 as LQKENI. The CDR3 spells CASSPPTTFYTGNTDTQYF. CDR3 DNA: TGTGCCAGCTCACCTCCAACGACCTTCTATACAGGGAACACAGATACGCAGTATTTT. Full variable domain (missing parts from reference TRBV18 and TRBJ2-3): NAGVMQNPRHLVRRRGQEARLRCSPMKGHSHVYWYRQLPEEGLKFMVYLQKENIIDESGMPKERFSAEFPKEGPSILRIQQVVRGDSAAYFCASSPPTTFYTGNTDTQYFGPGTRLTVL.

This chain links TRBV11-3 with TRBJ2-2; 11 bases are a match to TRBD1. The CDR3 covers 16 residues. Germline V gene sequence: CDR1 SGHNT, CDR2 YENEEA. V dropped 5 bases and J dropped 5; count of bases not matched to a gene: 7. CDR3 residues: CASSPWTGGGTGELFF. DNA for the CDR3: TGTGCCAGCAGCCCATGGACAGGGGGCGGAACCGGGGAGCTGTTTTTT.

V usage is TRBV7-2 and J usage is TRBJ1-1; D not resolved. The CDR3 is 14 amino acids. Between the trimmed V and J ends, which lost 1 base and 1 base, there was a span of 7 bases. Germline lookup yields CDR1 SGHTA and CDR2 FQGNSA. The chain's CDR3 is CASSLVSQNTEAFF. In DNA, the CDR3 is TGTGCCAGCAGCTTAGTTAGTCAGAACACTGAAGCTTTCTTT.